This entry lists 17 T cell receptor beta chains sequenced from one sample in a study of T cells in women clearing cervical HPV infection. Sequencing used immunoSEQ multiplex PCR; TCRdb keeps in-frame clones, though not all of them. The sample has around 20,000 clones, and its top ten clones hold 4.5% to 6.5%. The sample taken for sequencing was blood buffy coat. The receptors originated from a woman aged 18-69 years with a cervical HPV16 infection that either progressed to CIN3+ or cleared (not recorded which).

As regards this clone: The CDR3 end is not reached by the read, which stops 3 residues before it; the germline J gene fills it in. This chain joins TRBV5-1 and TRBJ2-5, with TRBD1 identical over 9 bases. The CDR3 extends over 15 amino acids. CDR1 is SGHRS and CDR2 is YFSETQ in the germline V gene. V shed 0 bases and J 2 bases; nucleotides not matched to a gene: 2. The CDR3 DNA, read in part, is TGCGCCAGCAGCTTGGACAGGGGGCAGCAAGAGACC. It specifies CASSLDRGQQET. The whole CDR3 region reads CASSLDRGQQETQYF.

A word on this clone: An end of the junction differs from the germline gene, which may be a read error. Other DNA sequences in the same sample also yield this CDR3. CDR3 loop: CASSLDWGTQRTQYF. Incomplete CDR3 DNA: TGTGCCAGCAGCCTAGATTGGGGGACTCAAAGGACC. The chain recombines TRBV11-3 with TRBJ2-5; D might be TRBD2 (6 bases). Read sequence stops 3 residues before the CDR3 end, and the germline J gene provides the missing end. The CDR3 sequence is 15 residues long. Germline CDR1 reads SGHNT; CDR2 reads YENEEA.

This clone is labeled medium-sized (0.01 to 0.1%) based on frequency. The read ends 3 residues shy of where the CDR3 ends; the end is completed using the germline J gene. The chain couples TRBV5-1 to TRBJ2-3, with TRBD1 matching over 9 bases. Germline lookup yields CDR1 SGHRS and CDR2 YFSETQ. CDR3 size: 18 residues. V shed 4 bases, J shed 2 bases, and the junction held 14 bases outside the gene matches. The CDR3 region is CASSPWDRAPYNTDTQYF. The covered CDR3 bases are TGCGCCAGCAGCCCCTGGGACAGGGCCCCGTATAACACAGATACG.

To note about this clone: The CDR3 goes on 3 residues after the read ends, and that part is filled in from the germline J gene. This rearrangement joins TRBV11-3 to TRBJ2-1, with D unclear. Trimming shortened V by 0 bases and J by 0 bases, and 6 bases separated the two germline ends. This CDR3 region has 15 residues. Germline V gene data show CDR1 as SGHNT and CDR2 as YENEEA. The CDR3 bases that were read are TGTGCCAGCAGCTTAGAGGCCAGCTCCTACAATGAG. Translation: CASSLEASSYNE. The entire CDR3 protein reads CASSLEASSYNEQFF.

Worth noting for this clone: The read ends 3 residues before the CDR3 terminus; that terminus is restored from the germline J gene. The rearrangement joins TRBV7-9 to TRBJ2-7, with D possibly being TRBD1 (5 bases). Trimming left V 2 bases short and J 4 bases short, with 9 bases between. The germline V gene has CDR1 SEHNR and CDR2 FQNEAQ (reference sequence). The CDR3 sequence is 13 residues long. Here the CDR3 reads CASSLSGAYEQYF. Partial CDR3 DNA: TGTGCCAGCAGCTTAAGTGGGGCATACGAG.

A note on this clone: Other DNA sequences from this sample encode an identical CDR3 as well. CDR3 DNA (partial): TGTGCCAGCAGCTTAGCAGGCCTCTATGGC. Amino acid sequence: CASSLAGLYG. The complete CDR3 reads CASSLAGLYGYTF. This sequence joins TRBV13 and TRBJ1-2; D is unresolved. The CDR3 end falls 3 residues outside the read, so it is completed with the germline J gene. CDR1 and CDR2 from the germline V gene are PRHDT and FYEKMQ (reference sequence). The CDR3 totals 13 residues. Trimming took 1 base from V and 4 from J, leaving 7 bases between them. Full variable domain (rest looked up from reference TRBV13 and TRBJ1-2): AAGVIQSPRHLIKEKRETATLKCYPIPRHDTVYWYQQGPGQDPQFLISFYEKMQSDKGSIPDRFSAQQFSDYHSELNMSSLELGDSALYFCASSLAGLYGYTFGSGTRLTVV.

As regards this clone: The read halts 3 residues ahead of the CDR3 end, with the missing end drawn from the germline J gene. The rearrangement uses TRBV5-4 and TRBJ1-4, with TRBD1 as a possible D gene (6 bases). The CDR3 contains 14 residues. V gave up 4 bases and J gave up 5 bases, with 12 bases separating them. Germline loops: CDR1 SGHNT, CDR2 YYREEE (reference sequence). CDR3 DNA, as far as it was read: TGTGCCAGCAGCCAGGGAACAGGGAATGAAAAA. Its translation is CASSQGTGNEK. The CDR3, in full, reads CASSQGTGNEKLFF. The entire variable domain, with the rest obtained from reference TRBV5-4 and TRBJ1-4, is as follows: ETGVTQSPTHLIKTRGQQVTLRCSSQSGHNTVSWYQQALGQGPQFIFQYYREEENGRGNFPPRFSGLQFPNYSSELNVNALELDDSALYLCASSQGTGNEKLFFGSGTQLSVL.

Comments on this clone: The missing CDR3 end, 3 residues past where the read stops, is filled in from the germline J gene. The gene calls are TRBV19 and TRBJ2-1, with a weak D call TRBD2 (7 bases). This CDR3 has 17 amino acids. The ends were cut back, 1 base at V and 3 bases at J, with 16 bases in the middle. Per germline, CDR1 LNHDA and CDR2 SQIVND (reference sequence). Here the CDR3 reads CASSIGGGGRNYNEQFF. The CDR3 bases that were read are TGTGCCAGTAGTATAGGAGGCGGGGGCCGGAACTACAATGAG.

For this clone: Read coverage stops 3 residues before the CDR3 terminus; the germline J gene supplies the remainder. The gene calls are TRBV20-1 and TRBJ2-3, with 9 bases fitting TRBD2. The CDR3 contains 12 residues. In germline, CDR1 is DFQATT, CDR2 SNEGSKA (reference sequence). The part of the CDR3 DNA that was read is TGCAGTGCGAGCGGGGGGTTTGGGACG. It specifies CSASGGFGT. The full-length CDR3 reads as CSASGGFGTQYF.

A remark on this clone: The read halts 3 residues ahead of the CDR3 end, with the missing end drawn from the germline J gene. This chain links TRBV18 with TRBJ1-1; D remains ambiguous. Trimming left V 3 bases short and J 6 bases short, with 11 bases between. Germline CDR1 is KGHSH and CDR2 is LQKENI. This CDR3 spans 13 amino acids. CDR3 bases read: TGTGCCAGCTCACCGCATGGCATGGCTGAA. Protein: CASSPHGMAE. In full, the CDR3 is CASSPHGMAEAFF.

In the case of this clone: The CDR3 end lies 3 residues beyond the end of the read and is filled in from the germline J gene. The chain links TRBV5-4 to TRBJ2-5, with 13 bases aligning to TRBD2. The V and J ends lost 0 bases and 3 bases, in that order; junction bases with no gene match: 2. The CDR3 has 16 amino acids. CDR1 and CDR2 (germline): SGHNT, YYREEE (reference sequence). Incomplete CDR3 DNA: TGTGCCAGCAGCTTGGGACTAGCGGGGGGTAAAGAGACC. Translation gives CASSLGLAGGKET. The whole CDR3 sequence is CASSLGLAGGKETQYF.

A note on this clone: The read terminates 3 residues ahead of where the CDR3 ends, so the germline J gene completes it. This chain connects TRBV11-2 to TRBJ1-1; D may be TRBD1 (5 bases). V was cut by 4 bases and J by 0 bases, with 9 bases left in between. Germline CDR1 reads SGHAT; CDR2 reads FQNNGV. This CDR3 has 14 residues. The CDR3 reads CASSYRTMNTEAFF. The covered CDR3 bases are TGTGCCAGCAGCTACAGGACCATGAACACTGAA.

The CDR3 DNA, read in part, is TGTGCCAGCAGTTTAGCGGGGGCTGAGACC. Its translation: CASSLAGAET. The full CDR3 protein reads CASSLAGAETQYF. This chain connects TRBV28 to TRBJ2-5; maybe TRBD2 (7 bases). The sequenced fragment ends 3 residues before the CDR3 boundary, so the rest is inferred from the germline J gene. The length of the CDR3 is 13 residues. Looked up from germline, CDR1 is MDHEN and CDR2 is SYDVKM. Trimming took 2 bases from V and 5 from J, leaving 9 bases between them. Looking up the rest from reference TRBV28 and TRBJ2-5 gives the full variable domain: DVKVTQSSRYLVKRTGEKVFLECVQDMDHENMFWYRQDPGLGLRLIYFSYDVKMKEKGDIPEGYSVSREKKERFSLILESASTNQTSMYLCASSLAGAETQYFGPGTRLLVL.

Of note for this clone: The missing CDR3 end, 3 residues past where the read stops, is filled in from the germline J gene. This chain connects TRBV19 to TRBJ2-6, with 9 positions matching TRBD1. The CDR3 is made up of 17 amino acids. V lost 11 bases and J lost 0; bases outside the gene matches: 11. Germline assignment: CDR1 LNHDA and CDR2 SQIVND (reference sequence). Here the CDR3 reads CASNPGQGNSGANVLTF. The covered CDR3 bases are TGTGCCTCCAACCCGGGACAGGGAAACTCTGGGGCCAACGTC.

About this clone itself: The read ends 3 residues early relative to the CDR3; the germline J gene fills the gap. The chain employs TRBV20-1 and TRBJ2-7; 10 bases align to TRBD1. J gave up 6 bases and V 1 base, and 9 bases lay outside the gene matches. Germline loops: CDR1 DFQATT, CDR2 SNEGSKA (reference sequence). The CDR3 totals 15 residues. CDR3 sequence: CSARAPTGGIGEQYF. The part of the CDR3 DNA that was read is TGCAGTGCTAGAGCCCCGACAGGGGGCATTGGCGAG.

About this clone itself: The observed sequence ends 3 residues before the CDR3 terminus, with the missing tail filled in from the germline J gene. The chain joins TRBV6-2 or TRBV6-3 to TRBJ1-4; 10 bases align to TRBD1. CDR1 MNHEY and CDR2 SVGEGT come from the germline V gene. This CDR3 has 15 residues. The CDR3 loop is CASRETGGYNSPLFF. The sequenced part of the CDR3 DNA is TGTGCCAGCAGAGAGACAGGGGGCTATAATTCACCA.

Of note for this clone: The read comes to an end 3 residues before the CDR3 does, leaving the germline J gene to fill in the end. The V gene is TRBV7-3, the J gene TRBJ1-1, with D unresolved. Trimming took off 5 bases at V and 0 bases at J, with 7 bases between the two ends. The germline V gene encodes CDR1 SGHTA and CDR2 FQGTGA. This CDR3 spans 13 amino acids. The sequenced CDR3 bases are TGTGCCAGCAGCGCTACAGTGAACACTGAA. Protein: CASSATVNTE. The full CDR3 reads CASSATVNTEAFF.